These T cell receptor beta chains were read from a single sample in a study of T-cell memory formation after mild COVID-19. TCRdb analysed the 5' RACE reads with MiXCR anew, one entry per CDR3 protein. The sample records 350,000 to 500,000 distinct CDR3 sequences, around a quarter being singletons. Sequencing was carried out using PBMCs or a T cell subset sorted from them (not recorded which). The receptors derive from an adult woman who had mild COVID-19 (a few samples of this study predate the infection). Cell type and time point are not known. Each CDR3 is given with its conserved first and last residue. The D gene is left open where the match is weak. Size values are once, few and many counts, or a class for expanded clones, and some rows have none.

J | D | size | V | CDR3 | DNA
TRBJ1-2 | - | - | TRBV7-9 | CASSRDTQVDGYTF | TGTGCCAGCAGCAGGGACACCCAGGTCGATGGCTACACCTTC
TRBJ2-7 | - | many | TRBV11-2 | CASSLDLPQQYF | TGTGCCAGCAGCTTAGACCTACCGCAGCAGTACTTC
TRBJ1-2 | - | few | TRBV6-1 | CASSGHRGYTF | TGTGCCAGCAGTGGACATAGAGGCTACACCTTC
TRBJ2-7 | - | few | TRBV12-5 | CASGPGPFYEQYF | TGTGCTAGTGGCCCGGGACCGTTCTACGAGCAGTACTTC
TRBJ1-2 | - | few | TRBV6-5 | CASSLRRTENYGYTF | TGTGCCAGCAGTTTACGAAGAACAGAGAACTATGGCTACACCTTC
TRBJ1-3 | - | few | TRBV7-2 | CASSLVRSSGNTIYF | TGTGCCAGCAGCTTAGTCCGGTCCTCTGGAAACACCATATATTTT
TRBJ2-3 | - | - | TRBV11-2 | CASSFRGGGTDTQYF | TGTGCCAGCAGCTTCCGTGGGGGCGGAACAGATACGCAGTATTTT
TRBJ2-3 | - | few | TRBV20-1 | CSARGMFGVTDTQYF | TGCAGTGCTAGGGGGATGTTCGGGGTCACAGATACGCAGTATTTT
TRBJ2-3 | - | few | TRBV7-3 | CASSSITGAGMDTQYF | TGTGCCAGCAGCTCAATCACGGGAGCGGGTATGGATACGCAGTATTTT
TRBJ2-5 | - | few | TRBV3-1 | CASSLQGVETQYF | TGTGCCAGCAGCCTACAGGGAGTAGAGACCCAGTACTTC
TRBJ2-7 | - | few | TRBV12-3/TRBV12-4 | CASSLWGPTYEQYF | TGTGCCAGCAGTTTGTGGGGGCCAACCTACGAGCAGTACTTC
TRBJ1-5 | - | - | TRBV27 | CASSVRTASNQPQHF | TGTGCCAGCAGTGTCCGGACAGCTAGCAATCAGCCCCAGCATTTT
TRBJ1-1 | TRBD1 | - | TRBV19 | CASSSPRDRVNTEAFF | TGTGCCAGTAGTTCGCCAAGGGACAGGGTGAACACTGAAGCTTTCTTT
TRBJ1-1 | - | few | TRBV6-1 | CASRTLRVGNTEAFF | TGTGCCAGCAGGACACTAAGGGTGGGGAACACTGAAGCTTTCTTT
TRBJ1-6 | - | few | TRBV6-5 | CASSPPGRSPLHF | TGTGCCAGCAGTCCGCCCGGGCGTTCACCCCTCCACTTT
TRBJ2-5 | - | - | TRBV4-1 | CASSRGGEIQETQYF | TGCGCCAGCAGTCGAGGGGGGGAGATACAAGAGACCCAGTACTTC
TRBJ1-4 | TRBD1 | many | TRBV20-1 | CSARGGGQVREKLFF | TGCAGTGCTAGAGGAGGGGGACAGGTCCGGGAAAAACTGTTTTTT
TRBJ2-3 | - | - | TRBV7-9 | CASSLGGDRTDTQYF | TGTGCCAGCAGCTTAGGAGGGGACCGCACAGATACGCAGTATTTT
TRBJ1-1 | - | few | TRBV7-3 | CASSLKGNPEAFF | TGTGCCAGCAGCTTAAAGGGCAATCCTGAAGCTTTCTTT
TRBJ1-1 | TRBD1 | - | TRBV7-6 | CASSPWTGGGMNTEAFF | TGTGCCAGCAGCCCTTGGACAGGGGGCGGCATGAACACTGAAGCTTTCTTT
TRBJ1-4 | - | - | TRBV20-1 | CSAGGVGGRTNEKLFF | TGCAGTGCCGGAGGGGTTGGGGGCAGAACTAATGAAAAACTGTTTTTT
TRBJ2-1 | - | many | TRBV5-1 | CASSSADMGEQFF | TGCGCCAGCAGCTCAGCGGACATGGGTGAGCAGTTCTTC
TRBJ1-1 | TRBD1 | few | TRBV6-5 | CASMKGARTEAFF | TGTGCCAGCATGAAGGGGGCAAGAACTGAAGCTTTCTTT
TRBJ2-3 | - | - | TRBV29-1 | CSGAPLLTDTQYF | TGCAGCGGCGCACCCCTCCTGACAGATACGCAGTATTTT
TRBJ2-7 | - | - | TRBV21-1 | CASSKRSSYEQYF | TGTGCCAGCAGCAAAAGGAGCTCCTACGAGCAGTACTTC
TRBJ2-3 | - | - | TRBV7-9 | CASSLGRSERTDTQYF | TGTGCCAGCAGCTTAGGGAGATCCGAGAGGACAGATACGCAGTATTTT
TRBJ2-3 | TRBD2 | few | TRBV18 | CASRRVAGVDTQYF | TGTGCCAGCCGCCGGGTAGCGGGAGTCGATACGCAGTATTTT
TRBJ2-5 | - | few | TRBV4-3 | CASSQGEGETQYF | TGCGCCAGCAGCCAAGGGGAAGGAGAGACCCAGTACTTC
TRBJ2-1 | TRBD1 | - | TRBV12-3/TRBV12-4 | CASSRDRGASEQFF | TGTGCCAGCAGTCGGGACAGGGGGGCGAGTGAGCAGTTCTTC
TRBJ2-7 | TRBD1 | - | TRBV20-1 | CSAPRDRGFYEQYF | TGCAGTGCTCCTAGGGACAGGGGGTTCTACGAGCAGTACTTC
TRBJ1-1 | - | few | TRBV12-3/TRBV12-4 | CASSLVEFFGGLDTEAFF | TGTGCCAGCAGTTTAGTAGAGTTTTTCGGGGGTCTGGACACTGAAGCTTTCTTT
TRBJ2-2 | - | few | TRBV5-1 | CASSSFRDRLTGELFF | TGCGCCAGCAGCAGTTTCCGAGACAGGCTCACCGGGGAGCTGTTTTTT